This is a list of T cell receptor beta chains from one sample in a study of shared clonotypes between healthy human individuals. Clones were read by immunoSEQ multiplex PCR, and TCRdb kept only the in-frame ones, dropping some. The sample has 650,000 to 800,000 clones; 90% to 95% are singletons. What was sequenced was naive CD8+ T cells sorted from blood. These receptors were obtained from a man aged 25 to 40 in good health. Each CDR3 is given with its conserved first and last residue. Fields, in order: D gene, clone size, V gene, J gene, CDR3 DNA, CDR3 protein. The D gene is left open where the match is weak. Clone size appears in some rows only: once, few, many, or a class for an expanded clone.

>TRBD1|NA|TRBV5-6|TRBJ1-5
TGTGCCAGCAGCCAGGGGGGCAATCAGCCCCAGCATTTT
CASSQGGNQPQHF
>TRBD1|NA|TRBV10-3|TRBJ2-2
TGTGCCATCAAAACGGACAGGGGTCAAATCACCAACACCGGGGAGCTGTTTTTT
CAIKTDRGQITNTGELFF
>NA|NA|TRBV27|TRBJ2-3
TGTGCCAGCAGTTTATTTTGGGCCTTTCCCCTTGAAGGTGTCACAGATACGCAGTATTTT
CASSLFWAFPLEGVTDTQYF
>NA|NA|TRBV27|TRBJ1-2
TGTGCCGGGCGGAGCTATGGCTACACCTTC
CAGRSYGYTF
>TRBD1|once|TRBV27|TRBJ1-1
TGTGCCAGCAGTTCAGGGGGGAACACTGAAGCTTTCTTT
CASSSGGNTEAFF
>TRBD2|NA|TRBV5-1|TRBJ2-5
TGCGCCAGCAGCTTGGCACTAGCGGGAGGGAGAGAGACCCAGTACTTC
CASSLALAGGRETQYF
>NA|NA|TRBV27|TRBJ2-1
TGTGCCAGCAAGTTACTAGCTAACAATGAGCAGTTCTTC
CASKLLANNEQFF
>NA|NA|TRBV6-5|TRBJ1-2
TGTGCCAGCAGTTTTCTTGGACAGTCACTCTATGGCTACACCTTC
CASSFLGQSLYGYTF
>NA|NA|TRBV27|TRBJ2-7
TGTGCCAGCAGTTTAAGGGGTAGGGTAGGCGAGCAGTACTTC
CASSLRGRVGEQYF
>TRBD1|once|TRBV7-9|TRBJ2-7
TGTGCCAGCAGCCTCGGACAGGGGATATCACACGAGCAGTACTTC
CASSLGQGISHEQYF
>NA|NA|TRBV19|TRBJ1-1
TGTGCCAGTAGTATTTTAGACAGTTCGGTAACTGAAGCTTTCTTT
CASSILDSSVTEAFF
>NA|many|TRBV9|TRBJ2-1
TGTGCCAGCAGCATGGAGGGGGGGTATGAGCAGTTCTTC
CASSMEGGYEQFF
>NA|NA|TRBV10-1|TRBJ2-2
TGCGCCAGCAGACGACTAGTCAACACCGGGGAGCTGTTTTTT
CASRRLVNTGELFF
>NA|NA|TRBV6-5|TRBJ2-3
TGTGCCAGCAGTTATTACAGGGAAACAGATACGCAGTATTTT
CASSYYRETDTQYF
>TRBD2|once|TRBV13|TRBJ2-3
TGTGCCAGCAGCTTAGGGCGGGAGGGGACAGATACGCAGTATTTT
CASSLGREGTDTQYF
>NA|NA|TRBV27|TRBJ2-1
TGTGCCAGCAGTTTATTGGCCTCCGGGACTTATAATGAGCAGTTCTTC
CASSLLASGTYNEQFF
>NA|few|TRBV9|TRBJ2-1
TGTGCCAGCAGCGCGCCCTCCGAGGGGGGTGACGAGCAGTTCTTC
CASSAPSEGGDEQFF
>NA|NA|TRBV7-9|TRBJ2-3
TGTGCCAGCAGCTTACCGTGGGCGCTTAGGGAGGGGGTCACAGATACGCAGTATTTT
CASSLPWALREGVTDTQYF
>TRBD1|few|TRBV19|TRBJ1-1
TGTGCCAGTAGTACCCCGGGACAGGGGGCTCGGACTGAAGCTTTCTTT
CASSTPGQGARTEAFF
>TRBD1|NA|TRBV10-2|TRBJ2-2
TGCGCCAGCACTCCTAGGGACAGAATCACCGGGGAGCTGTTTTTT
CASTPRDRITGELFF
>TRBD1|NA|TRBV30|TRBJ2-3
TGTGCCTGGACCGGGACAGGTGGAGATACGCAGTATTTT
CAWTGTGGDTQYF
>NA|NA|TRBV2|TRBJ2-1
TGTGCCAGCAGTGAACCAAGAACCGGGACGGGGACGGATGAGCAGTTCTTC
CASSEPRTGTGTDEQFF
>TRBD2|NA|TRBV19|TRBJ2-7
TGTGCCAGTAGCGCGGGAGCAAGCTACGAGCAGTACTTC
CASSAGASYEQYF
>NA|NA|TRBV9|TRBJ2-1
TGTGCCAGCAGCGTAGTTAACTACCCAGAGCAGTTCTTC
CASSVVNYPEQFF
>NA|NA|TRBV13|TRBJ2-7
TGTGCCAGCAGCTTAGCCGCAAACGAGCAGTACTTC
CASSLAANEQYF
>NA|few|TRBV4-1|TRBJ1-5
TGCGCCAGCAGCCAAGATAGGACAGACCGCCAGCCCCAGCATTTT
CASSQDRTDRQPQHF
>TRBD1|NA|TRBV7-9|TRBJ2-7
TGTGCCAGCAGCTTCCCCAATGGGGACAGGCTCTACGAGCAGTACTTC
CASSFPNGDRLYEQYF
>TRBD2|NA|TRBV7-2|TRBJ2-7
TGTGCCAGCAGCTTAAACCTAGCGGGAAACTACGAGCAGTACTTC
CASSLNLAGNYEQYF
>NA|NA|TRBV7-6|TRBJ2-1
TGTGCCAGCAGCTTATTGACAGGGAGGACCTACAATGAGCAGTTCTTC
CASSLLTGRTYNEQFF
>TRBD1|NA|TRBV18|TRBJ1-3
TGTGCCAGCTCCCGCGGGACAGACCGTGGAAACACCATATATTTT
CASSRGTDRGNTIYF
>NA|NA|TRBV4-3|TRBJ1-5
TGCGCCAGCAGCCAAGAGCAGGGGTATCAGCCCCAGCATTTT
CASSQEQGYQPQHF
>NA|once|TRBV29-1|TRBJ1-1
TGCAGCGTTTTGGGCTGGGACACTGAAGCTTTCTTT
CSVLGWDTEAFF
>NA|NA|TRBV2|TRBJ1-2
TGTGCCAGCAGTGATTCGGCTGCTAACTATGGCTACACCTTC
CASSDSAANYGYTF
>TRBD2|NA|TRBV7-9|TRBJ2-1
TGTGCCAGCAGCTTAGCCGGGACTAGCGGGAACAATGAGCAGTTCTTC
CASSLAGTSGNNEQFF
>TRBD2|NA|TRBV7-6|TRBJ2-1
TGTGCCAGCAGCCCCGGGGGGGACTATGCGTGGGAGCAGTTCTTC
CASSPGGDYAWEQFF